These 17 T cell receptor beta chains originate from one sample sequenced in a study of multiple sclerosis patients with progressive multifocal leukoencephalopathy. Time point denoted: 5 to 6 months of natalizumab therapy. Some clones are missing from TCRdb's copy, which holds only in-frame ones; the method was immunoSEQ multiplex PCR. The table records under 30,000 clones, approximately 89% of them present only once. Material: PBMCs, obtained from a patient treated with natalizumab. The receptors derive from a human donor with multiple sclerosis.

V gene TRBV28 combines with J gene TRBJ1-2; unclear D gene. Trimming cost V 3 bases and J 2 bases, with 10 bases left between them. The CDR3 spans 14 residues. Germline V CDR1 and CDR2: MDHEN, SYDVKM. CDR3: CASSFAGENYGYTF. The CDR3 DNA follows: TGTGCCAGCAGTTTTGCCGGGGAGAACTATGGCTACACCTTC.

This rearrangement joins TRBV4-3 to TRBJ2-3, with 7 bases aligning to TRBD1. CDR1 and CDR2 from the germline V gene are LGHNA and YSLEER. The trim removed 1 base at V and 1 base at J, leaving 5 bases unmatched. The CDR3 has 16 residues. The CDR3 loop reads CASSQGRGLGTDTQYF. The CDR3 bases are TGCGCCAGCAGCCAAGGTAGGGGGCTGGGCACAGATACGCAGTATTTT.

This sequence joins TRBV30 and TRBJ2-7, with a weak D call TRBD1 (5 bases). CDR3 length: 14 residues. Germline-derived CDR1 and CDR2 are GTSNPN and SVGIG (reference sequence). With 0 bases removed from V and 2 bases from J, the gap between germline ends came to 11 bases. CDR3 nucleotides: TGTGCCTGGAGTGTACCCAGGGAACCCTACGAGCAGTACTTC. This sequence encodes CAWSVPREPYEQYF.

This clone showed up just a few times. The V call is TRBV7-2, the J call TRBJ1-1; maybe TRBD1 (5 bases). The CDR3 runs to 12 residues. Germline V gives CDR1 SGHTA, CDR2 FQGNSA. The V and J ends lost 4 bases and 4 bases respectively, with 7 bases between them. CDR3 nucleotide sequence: TGTGCCAGCAGCTCAGGGTTCACTGAAGCTTTCTTT. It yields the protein CASSSGFTEAFF.

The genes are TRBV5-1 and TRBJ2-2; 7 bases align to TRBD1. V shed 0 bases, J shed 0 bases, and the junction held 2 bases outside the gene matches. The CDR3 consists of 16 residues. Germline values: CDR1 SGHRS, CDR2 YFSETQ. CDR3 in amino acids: CASSLGGQTNTGELFF. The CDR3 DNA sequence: TGCGCCAGCAGCTTGGGGGGACAGACGAACACCGGGGAGCTGTTTTTT.

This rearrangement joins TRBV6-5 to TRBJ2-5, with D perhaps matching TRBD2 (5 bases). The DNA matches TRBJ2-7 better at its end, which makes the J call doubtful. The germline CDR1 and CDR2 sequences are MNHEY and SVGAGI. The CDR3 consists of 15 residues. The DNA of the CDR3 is TGTGCCAGCAGTTACACAACTTCTAGCCTCGGCGAGCAGTACTTC. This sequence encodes CASSYTTSSLGEQYF.

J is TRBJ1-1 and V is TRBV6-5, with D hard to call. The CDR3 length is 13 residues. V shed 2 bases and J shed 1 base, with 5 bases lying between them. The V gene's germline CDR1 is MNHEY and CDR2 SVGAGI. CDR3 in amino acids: CASSYRQNTEAFF. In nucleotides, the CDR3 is TGTGCCAGCAGTTACCGGCAGAACACTGAAGCTTTCTTT.

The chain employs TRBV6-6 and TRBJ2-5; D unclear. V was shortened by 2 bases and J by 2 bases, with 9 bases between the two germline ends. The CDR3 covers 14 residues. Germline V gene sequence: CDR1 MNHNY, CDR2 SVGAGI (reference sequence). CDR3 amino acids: CASSYKRQQETQYF. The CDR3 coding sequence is TGTGCCAGCAGTTACAAGCGCCAGCAAGAGACCCAGTACTTC.

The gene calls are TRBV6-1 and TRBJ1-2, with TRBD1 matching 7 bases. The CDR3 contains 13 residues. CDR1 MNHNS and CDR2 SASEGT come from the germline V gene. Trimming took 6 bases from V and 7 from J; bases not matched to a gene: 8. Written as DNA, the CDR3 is TGTGCCAGCAGCGCCCAACAGGGGTTTGGCTACACCTTC. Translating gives CASSAQQGFGYTF.

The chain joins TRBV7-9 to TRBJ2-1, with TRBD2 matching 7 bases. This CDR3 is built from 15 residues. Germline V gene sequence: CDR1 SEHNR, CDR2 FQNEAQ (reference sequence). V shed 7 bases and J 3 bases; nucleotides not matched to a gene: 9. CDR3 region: CASMILGEGYNEQFF. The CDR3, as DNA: TGTGCCAGCATGATCTTGGGGGAGGGCTACAATGAGCAGTTCTTC.

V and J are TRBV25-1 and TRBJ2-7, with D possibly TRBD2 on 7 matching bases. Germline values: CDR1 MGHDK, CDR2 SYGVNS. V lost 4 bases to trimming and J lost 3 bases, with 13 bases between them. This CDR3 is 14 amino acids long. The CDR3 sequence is CASSGGGRVYEQYF. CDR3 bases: TGTGCCAGCAGTGGGGGGGGCCGGGTCTACGAGCAGTACTTC.

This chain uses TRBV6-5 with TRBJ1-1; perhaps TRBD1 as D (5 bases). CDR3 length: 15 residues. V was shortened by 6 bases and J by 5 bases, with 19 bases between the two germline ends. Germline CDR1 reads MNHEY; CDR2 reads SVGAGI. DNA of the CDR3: TGTGCCAGCAGGGGCTCGGGGCCACTGGGGACTGAAGCTTTCTTT. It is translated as CASRGSGPLGTEAFF.

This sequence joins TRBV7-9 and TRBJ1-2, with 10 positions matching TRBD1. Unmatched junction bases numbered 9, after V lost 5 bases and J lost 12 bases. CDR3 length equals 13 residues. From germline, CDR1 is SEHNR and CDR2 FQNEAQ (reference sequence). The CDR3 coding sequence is TGTGCCAGCAGCCCCGGGACAGGGGAAGGAAACACCTTC. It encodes CASSPGTGEGNTF. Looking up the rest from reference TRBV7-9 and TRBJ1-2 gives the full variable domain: DTGVSQNPRHKITKRGQNVTFRCDPISEHNRLYWYRQTLGQGPEFLTYFQNEAQLEKSRLLSDRFSAERPKGSFSTLEIQRTEQGDSAMYLCASSPGTGEGNTFGSGTRLTVV.

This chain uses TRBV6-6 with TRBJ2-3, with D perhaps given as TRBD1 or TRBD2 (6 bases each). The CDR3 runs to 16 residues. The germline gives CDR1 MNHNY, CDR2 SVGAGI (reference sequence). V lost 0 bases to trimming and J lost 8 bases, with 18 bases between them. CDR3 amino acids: CASSYSMGALGGTQYF. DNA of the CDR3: TGTGCCAGCAGTTACTCCATGGGGGCGCTGGGGGGTACGCAGTATTTT.

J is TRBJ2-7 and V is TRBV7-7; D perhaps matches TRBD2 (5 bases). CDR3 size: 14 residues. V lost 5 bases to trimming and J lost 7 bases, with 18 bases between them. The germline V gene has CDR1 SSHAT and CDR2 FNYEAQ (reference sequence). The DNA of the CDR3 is TGTGCCAGCAGCCCCGGGGAGCTTCTGGGGGAGCAGTACTTC. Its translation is CASSPGELLGEQYF.

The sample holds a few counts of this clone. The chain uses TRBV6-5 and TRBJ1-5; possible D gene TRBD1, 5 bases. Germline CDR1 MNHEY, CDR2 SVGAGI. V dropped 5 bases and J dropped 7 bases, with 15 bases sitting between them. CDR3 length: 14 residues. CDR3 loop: CASSTGGGGQPQHF. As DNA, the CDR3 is TGTGCCAGCAGTACCGGGGGAGGCGGGCAGCCCCAGCATTTT.

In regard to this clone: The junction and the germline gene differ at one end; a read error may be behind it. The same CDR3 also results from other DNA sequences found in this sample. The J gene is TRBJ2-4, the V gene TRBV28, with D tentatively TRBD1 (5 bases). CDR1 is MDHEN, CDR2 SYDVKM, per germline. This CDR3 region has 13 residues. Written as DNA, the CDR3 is TGTGCTAGCAGTTGGCAGGGCGAAAACATTCAGTACTTC. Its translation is CASSWQGENIQYF.